This TCR beta chain was sequenced during a study of cytomegalovirus exposure and HLA in healthy donors. In the PCR, 60 Vbeta and 13 Jbeta primers were used. Assay used: immunoSEQ multiplex PCR; TCRdb lists only in-frame clones, some missing. The sample has 90,000 to 150,000 clones, roughly 65% seen once. The germline V gene has CDR1 SGHTA and CDR2 FQGNSA. The CDR3 is made up of 16 amino acids. Trimming pared 1 base from V and 4 bases from J, leaving 14 bases between. This chain joins TRBV7-2 and TRBJ1-3; the D gene is possibly TRBD1 (5 bases). Material for sequencing was PBMCs. The clonotype was recovered from a middle-aged man in good health and CMV-seropositive. The CDR3 sequence: CASSLVGRDWGNTIYF. CDR3 nucleotides: TGTGCCAGCAGCTTAGTAGGGCGGGACTGGGGAAACACCATATATTTT.